This T cell receptor beta chain emerged from a study of T cells in Graves' hyperthyroidism and ophthalmopathy. Study information: Staff took peripheral blood when the initial diagnosis was made, before any treatment began.

The table lists this clonotype with a few counts. A single base separates this from a much larger clone, so it may be a read error. Template material for amplifying TCR beta CDR3 regions consisted of RNA transcripts. A first-round RT-PCR of the TCR CDR3 used the HTBI primer set. TCRdb redid the calling of the multiplex PCR reads with MiXCR, one entry per CDR3 protein. The repertoire holds fewer than 200,000 distinct CDR3 sequences, 9.4% seen once, with 22% in the top ten. The blood specimen was taken at initial hyperthyroidism diagnosis, before any ophthalmopathy symptoms. The germline gives CDR1 MNHNS, CDR2 SASEGT. CDR3 size: 14 residues.

The sample taken for sequencing was blood. This TCR was recovered from a woman aged 18 to 35 with Graves' hyperthyroidism that later progressed to Graves' ophthalmopathy. J is TRBJ1-1 and V is TRBV6-1; the D gene is possibly TRBD1 (5 bases). CDR3 sequence reads: CAGSQGGKITEAFF. As DNA, the CDR3 is TGTGCCGGCAGCCAGGGCGGTAAGATCACTGAAGCTTTCTTT.